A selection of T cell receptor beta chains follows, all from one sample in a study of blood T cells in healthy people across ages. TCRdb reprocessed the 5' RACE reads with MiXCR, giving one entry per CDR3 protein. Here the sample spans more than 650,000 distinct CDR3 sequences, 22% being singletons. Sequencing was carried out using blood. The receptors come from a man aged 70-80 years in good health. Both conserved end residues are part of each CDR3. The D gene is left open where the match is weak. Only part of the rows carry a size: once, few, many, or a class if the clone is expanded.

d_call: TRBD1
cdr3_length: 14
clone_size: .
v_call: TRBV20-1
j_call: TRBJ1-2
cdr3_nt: TGCAGTGCTGGGGGGACAGGGGGCATAAGTGGCTACACCTTC
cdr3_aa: CSAGGTGGISGYTF

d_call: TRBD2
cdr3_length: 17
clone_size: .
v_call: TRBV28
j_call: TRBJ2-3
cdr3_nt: TGTGCCAGCAGTCACCGTGCTGGGAAAGCGGGAACAGATACGCAGTATTTT
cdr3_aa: CASSHRAGKAGTDTQYF

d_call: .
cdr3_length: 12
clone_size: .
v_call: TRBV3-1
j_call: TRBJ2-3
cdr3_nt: TGTGCCAGCAGCCAAGTGGAAGATACGCAGTATTTT
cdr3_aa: CASSQVEDTQYF

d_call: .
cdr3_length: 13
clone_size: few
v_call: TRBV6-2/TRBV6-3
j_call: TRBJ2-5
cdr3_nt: TGTGCCAGCAACGGACATCCCCAAGAGACCCAGTACTTC
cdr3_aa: CASNGHPQETQYF

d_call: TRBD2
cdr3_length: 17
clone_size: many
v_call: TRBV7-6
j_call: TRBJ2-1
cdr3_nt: TGTGCCAGCAGCTATTCTCTAGCGGGAGAAAATGTAAATGAGCAGTTCTTC
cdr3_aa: CASSYSLAGENVNEQFF

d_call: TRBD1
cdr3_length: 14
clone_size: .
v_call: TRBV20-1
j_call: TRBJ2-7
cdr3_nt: TGCAGTGCTAGAGGGGACAGGGTATGGGACGAGCAGTACTTC
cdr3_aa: CSARGDRVWDEQYF

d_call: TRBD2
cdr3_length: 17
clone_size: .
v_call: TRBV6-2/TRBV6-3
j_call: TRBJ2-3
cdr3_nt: TGTGCCAGCAGTTACTCGGGACTAGCGGGTAGCACAGATACGCAGTATTTT
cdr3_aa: CASSYSGLAGSTDTQYF

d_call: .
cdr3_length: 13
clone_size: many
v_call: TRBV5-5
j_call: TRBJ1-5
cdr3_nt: TGTGCCAGCAGCCTGGACAAAAATCAGCCCCAGCATTTT
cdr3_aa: CASSLDKNQPQHF

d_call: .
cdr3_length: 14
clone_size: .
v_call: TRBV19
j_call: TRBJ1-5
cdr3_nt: TGTGCCAGTAGTATAAACAACAGGGCCCAGCCCCAGCATTTT
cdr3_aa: CASSINNRAQPQHF

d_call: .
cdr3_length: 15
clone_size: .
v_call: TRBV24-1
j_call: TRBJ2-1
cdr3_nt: TGTGCCACCAGTGATACAAGTGGGTCCTCTTGGGGGCAGTTCTTC
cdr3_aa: CATSDTSGSSWGQFF

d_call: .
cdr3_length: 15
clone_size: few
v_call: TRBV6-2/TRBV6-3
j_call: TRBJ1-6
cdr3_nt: TGTGCCAGCAGTTACCCGACAGGATTATATTCACCCCTCCACTTT
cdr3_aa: CASSYPTGLYSPLHF

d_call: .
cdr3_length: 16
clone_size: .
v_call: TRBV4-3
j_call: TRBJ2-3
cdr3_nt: TGCGCCAGCAGCCAAGAACAGGGTGGATGGACAGATACGCAGTATTTT
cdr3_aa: CASSQEQGGWTDTQYF

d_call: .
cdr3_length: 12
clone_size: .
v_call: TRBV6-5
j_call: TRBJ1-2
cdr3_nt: TGTGCCAGCGGCAGGGAAGACTATGGCTACACCTTC
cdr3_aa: CASGREDYGYTF

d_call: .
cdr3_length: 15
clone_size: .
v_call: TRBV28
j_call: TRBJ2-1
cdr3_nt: TGTGCCAGCACCGCAGGGGGGGGGACCTACAATGAGCAGTTCTTC
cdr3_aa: CASTAGGGTYNEQFF

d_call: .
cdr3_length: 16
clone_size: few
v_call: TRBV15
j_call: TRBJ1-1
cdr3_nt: TGTGCCACCAGCAGTAACTGGAGGGCTCGGGGCACTGAAGCTTTCTTT
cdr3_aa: CATSSNWRARGTEAFF

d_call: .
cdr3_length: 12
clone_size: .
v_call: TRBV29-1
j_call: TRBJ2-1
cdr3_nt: TGCAGCGATAAACAGGAAAACAATGAGCAGTTCTTC
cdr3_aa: CSDKQENNEQFF

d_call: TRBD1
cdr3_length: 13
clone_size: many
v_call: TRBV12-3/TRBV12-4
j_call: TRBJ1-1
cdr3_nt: TGTGCCAGCAGTCCAAGACAGGGAAATGAAGCTTTCTTT
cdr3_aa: CASSPRQGNEAFF

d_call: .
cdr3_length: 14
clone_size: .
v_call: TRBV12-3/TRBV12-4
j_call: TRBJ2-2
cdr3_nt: TGTGCCAGCAGCCTAAGGATGGGAACCGGGGAGCTGTTTTTT
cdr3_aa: CASSLRMGTGELFF

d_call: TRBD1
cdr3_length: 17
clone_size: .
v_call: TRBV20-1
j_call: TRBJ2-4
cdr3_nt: TGCAGTGCTAGAGATCCCGGGACAGGGGTAGGCAAAAACATTCAGTACTTC
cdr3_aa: CSARDPGTGVGKNIQYF

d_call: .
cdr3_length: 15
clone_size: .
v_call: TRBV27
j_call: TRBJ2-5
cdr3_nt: TGTGCCAGCAGTTTTCAGGGGGGGATCCGAGAGACCCAGTACTTC
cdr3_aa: CASSFQGGIRETQYF

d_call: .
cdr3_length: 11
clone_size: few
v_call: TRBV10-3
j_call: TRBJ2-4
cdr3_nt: TGTGCCACCGCAAGGGATAGCATTCAGTACTTC
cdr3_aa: CATARDSIQYF

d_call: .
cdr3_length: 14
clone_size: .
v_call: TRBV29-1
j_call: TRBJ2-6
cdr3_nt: TGCAGCGTTCCCCTATCCTCTGGGACCAACGTCCTGACTTTC
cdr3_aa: CSVPLSSGTNVLTF

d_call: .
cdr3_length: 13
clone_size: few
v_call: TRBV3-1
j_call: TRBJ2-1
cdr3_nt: TGTGCCAGCAGCCAAGAAGGCTTCAATGAGCAGTTCTTC
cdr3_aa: CASSQEGFNEQFF

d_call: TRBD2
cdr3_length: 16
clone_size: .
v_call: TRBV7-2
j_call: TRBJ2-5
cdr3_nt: TGTGCCAGCAGCTCGACTAGCGGGAGGGCCGTAAAGACCCAGTACTTC
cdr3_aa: CASSSTSGRAVKTQYF

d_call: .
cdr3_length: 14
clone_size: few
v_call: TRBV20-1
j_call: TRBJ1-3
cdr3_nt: TGCAGTGCCAGAAGAAGGGTAGCTGGAAACACCATATATTTT
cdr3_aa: CSARRRVAGNTIYF

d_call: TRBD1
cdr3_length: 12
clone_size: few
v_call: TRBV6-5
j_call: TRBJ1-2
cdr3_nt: TGTGCCAGCAGTCGACAGGGGGGAGGCTACACCTTC
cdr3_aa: CASSRQGGGYTF

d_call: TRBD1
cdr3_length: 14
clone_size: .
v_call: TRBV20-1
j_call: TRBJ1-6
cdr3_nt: TGCAGTGCTACCGGGACAGGGAATAATTCACCCCTCCACTTT
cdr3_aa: CSATGTGNNSPLHF

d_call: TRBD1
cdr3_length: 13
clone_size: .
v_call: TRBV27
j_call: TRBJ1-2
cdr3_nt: TGTGCCAGCAGTTTGGAGGGGGCGGTTGGCTACACCTTC
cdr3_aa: CASSLEGAVGYTF

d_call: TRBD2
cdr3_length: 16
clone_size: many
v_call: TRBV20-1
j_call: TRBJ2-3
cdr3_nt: TGCAGTGCTAGAGATCGCGGGAGATCAGTCACAGATACGCAGTATTTT
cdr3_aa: CSARDRGRSVTDTQYF

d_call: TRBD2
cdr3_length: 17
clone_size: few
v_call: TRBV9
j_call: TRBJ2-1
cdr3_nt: TGTGCCAGCAGCGCGTCTTACGAGCGGGGATCCTACAATGAGCAGTTCTTC
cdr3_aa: CASSASYERGSYNEQFF

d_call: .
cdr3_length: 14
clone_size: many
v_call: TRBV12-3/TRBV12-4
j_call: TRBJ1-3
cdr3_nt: TGTGCCAGCAGTCAAGACGACTCTGGAAACACCATATATTTT
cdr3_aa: CASSQDDSGNTIYF

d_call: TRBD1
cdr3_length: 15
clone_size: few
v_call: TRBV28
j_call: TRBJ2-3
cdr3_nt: TGTGCCAGCAGTATGGGACAGGGGAGCACAGATACGCAGTATTTT
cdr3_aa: CASSMGQGSTDTQYF

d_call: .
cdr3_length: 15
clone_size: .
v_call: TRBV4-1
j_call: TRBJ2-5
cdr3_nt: TGCGCCAGCAGCCTTGAGGAGGGCCGCAGGGAGACCCAGTACTTC
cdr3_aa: CASSLEEGRRETQYF

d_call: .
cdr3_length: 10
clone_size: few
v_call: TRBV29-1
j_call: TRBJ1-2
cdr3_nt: TGCAGCGTTAACGACTATGGCTACACCTTC
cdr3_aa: CSVNDYGYTF

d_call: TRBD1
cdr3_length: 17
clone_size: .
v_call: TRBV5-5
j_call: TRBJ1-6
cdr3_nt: TGTGCCAGCAGCTTGGGAACAGGGGGCAACTATAATTCACCCCTCCACTTT
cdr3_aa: CASSLGTGGNYNSPLHF